This TCR beta chain was documented in a study of shared T cell receptors in the human thymus. Germline V gene lookup returns CDR1 SNHLY and CDR2 FYNNEI. The trim removed 6 bases at V and 4 bases at J, leaving 15 bases unmatched. The CDR3 runs 18 residues. Sequenced by immunoSEQ multiplex PCR; TCRdb stores in-frame clones only, minus some. Altogether about 610,000 clones are present, 70% to 90% being singletons, with the ten largest covering approximately 0.011%. These data are also associated with another study on human thymus T cells. That report notes: Each of the donors was a healthy Finnish infant who was undergoing open corrective cardiac surgery for congenital heart defects. Surgeons resected thymus tissue during corrective heart surgery. Repertoires from thymus and blood appeared to show biased V and J gene usage. There were highly overlapping thymic repertoires among unrelated individuals, as related research reported.

This chain joins TRBV2 and TRBJ1-5; TRBD1 agrees at 10 bases. The TCR sequence derives from a boy under three years old with a congenital heart defect. Sequencing used thymocytes. CDR3: CASSSGTGESLGNQPQHF. The CDR3 DNA sequence: TGTGCCAGCAGCTCCGGGACAGGGGAGAGTCTGGGTAATCAGCCCCAGCATTTT.